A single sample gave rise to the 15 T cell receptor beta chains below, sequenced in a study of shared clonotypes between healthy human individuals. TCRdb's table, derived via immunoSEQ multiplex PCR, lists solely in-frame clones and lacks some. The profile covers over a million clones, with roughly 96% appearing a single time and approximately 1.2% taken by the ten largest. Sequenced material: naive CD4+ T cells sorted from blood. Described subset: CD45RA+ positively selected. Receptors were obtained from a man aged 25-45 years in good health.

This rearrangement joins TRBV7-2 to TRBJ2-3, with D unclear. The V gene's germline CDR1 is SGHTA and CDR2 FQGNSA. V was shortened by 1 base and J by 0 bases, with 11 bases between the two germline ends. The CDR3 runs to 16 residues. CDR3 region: CASSLGRLPSTDTQYF. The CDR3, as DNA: TGTGCCAGCAGCTTAGGTCGTCTCCCTAGCACAGATACGCAGTATTTT.

The CDR3 loop reads CASSLGGQGLNEKLFF. The DNA of the CDR3 is TGCGCCAGCAGCTTGGGAGGACAGGGTCTAAATGAAAAACTGTTTTTT. V and J are TRBV5-1 and TRBJ1-4; TRBD1 aligns across 8 bases. This CDR3 has 16 residues. V was pared by 0 bases and J by 5 bases, with 6 bases of the junction left unmatched. Germline V lookup: CDR1 SGHRS, CDR2 YFSETQ.

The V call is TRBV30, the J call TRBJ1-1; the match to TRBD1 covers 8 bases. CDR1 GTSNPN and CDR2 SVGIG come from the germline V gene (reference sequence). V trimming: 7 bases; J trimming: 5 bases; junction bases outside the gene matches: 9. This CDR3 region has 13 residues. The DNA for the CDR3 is TGTGCCTTCAGCCAGGGGGCGCGGACTGAAGCTTTCTTT. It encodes CAFSQGARTEAFF.

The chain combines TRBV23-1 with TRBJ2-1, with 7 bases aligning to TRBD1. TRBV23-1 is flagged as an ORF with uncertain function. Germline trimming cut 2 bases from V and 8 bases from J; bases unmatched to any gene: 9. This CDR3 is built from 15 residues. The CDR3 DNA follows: TGCGCCAGCAGTCAAAGGGACAGCAGGTTAGATGAGCAGTTCTTC. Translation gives CASSQRDSRLDEQFF.

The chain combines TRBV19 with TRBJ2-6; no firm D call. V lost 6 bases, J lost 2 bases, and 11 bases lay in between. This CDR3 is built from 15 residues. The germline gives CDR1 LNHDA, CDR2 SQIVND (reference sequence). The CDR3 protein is CASRVQHPGANVLTF. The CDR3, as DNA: TGTGCCAGTAGAGTACAGCATCCTGGGGCCAACGTCCTGACTTTC.

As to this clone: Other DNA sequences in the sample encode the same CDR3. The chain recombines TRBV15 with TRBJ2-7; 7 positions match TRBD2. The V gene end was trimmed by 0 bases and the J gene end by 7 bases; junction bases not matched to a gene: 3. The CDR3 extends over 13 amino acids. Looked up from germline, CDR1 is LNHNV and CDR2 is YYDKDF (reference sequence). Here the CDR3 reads CATSRDLGGEQYF. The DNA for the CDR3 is TGTGCCACCAGCAGAGATCTCGGGGGGGAGCAGTACTTC.

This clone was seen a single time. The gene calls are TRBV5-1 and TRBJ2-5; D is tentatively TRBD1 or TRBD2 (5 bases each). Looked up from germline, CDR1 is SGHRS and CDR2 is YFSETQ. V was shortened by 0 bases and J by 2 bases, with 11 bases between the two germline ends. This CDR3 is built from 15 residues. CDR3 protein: CASSLGDRSQETQYF. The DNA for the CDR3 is TGCGCCAGCAGCTTGGGGGACCGATCTCAAGAGACCCAGTACTTC.

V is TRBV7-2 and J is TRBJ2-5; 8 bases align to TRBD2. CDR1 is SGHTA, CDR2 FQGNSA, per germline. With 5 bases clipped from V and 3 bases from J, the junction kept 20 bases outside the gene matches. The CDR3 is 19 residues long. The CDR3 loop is CASSLPRRGVSAGEETQYF. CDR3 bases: TGTGCCAGCAGCCTCCCCCGAAGGGGGGTATCAGCGGGGGAAGAGACCCAGTACTTC.

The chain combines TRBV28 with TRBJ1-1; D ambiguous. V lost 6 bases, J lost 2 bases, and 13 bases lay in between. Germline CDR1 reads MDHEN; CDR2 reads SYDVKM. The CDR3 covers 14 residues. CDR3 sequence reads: CASSPLGRNTEAFF. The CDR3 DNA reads TGTGCCAGCAGCCCATTAGGCAGAAACACTGAAGCTTTCTTT.

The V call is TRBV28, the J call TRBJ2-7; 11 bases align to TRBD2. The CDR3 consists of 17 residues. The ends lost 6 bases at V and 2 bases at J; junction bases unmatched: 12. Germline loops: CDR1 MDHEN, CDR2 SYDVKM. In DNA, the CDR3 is TGTGCCAGCAGCCCACTAGCGGGAGCCCCTCCGGCCTACGAGCAGTACTTC. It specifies CASSPLAGAPPAYEQYF. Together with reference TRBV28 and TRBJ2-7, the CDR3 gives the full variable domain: DVKVTQSSRYLVKRTGEKVFLECVQDMDHENMFWYRQDPGLGLRLIYFSYDVKMKEKGDIPEGYSVSREKKERFSLILESASTNQTSMYLCASSPLAGAPPAYEQYFGPGTRLTVT.

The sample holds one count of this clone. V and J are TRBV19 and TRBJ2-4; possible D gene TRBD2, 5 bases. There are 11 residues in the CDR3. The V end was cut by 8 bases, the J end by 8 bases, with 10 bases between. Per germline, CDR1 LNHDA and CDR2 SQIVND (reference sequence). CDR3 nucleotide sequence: TGTGCCAGTGGGAGTAGAGACATTCAGTACTTC. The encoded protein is CASGSRDIQYF.

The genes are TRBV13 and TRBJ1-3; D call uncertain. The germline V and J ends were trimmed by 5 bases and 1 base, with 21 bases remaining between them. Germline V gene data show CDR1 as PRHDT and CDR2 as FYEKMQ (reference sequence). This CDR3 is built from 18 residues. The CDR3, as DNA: TGTGCCAGCAGCCTACTCCCACTCGGCGTGGGGTCTGGAAACACCATATATTTT. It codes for CASSLLPLGVGSGNTIYF.

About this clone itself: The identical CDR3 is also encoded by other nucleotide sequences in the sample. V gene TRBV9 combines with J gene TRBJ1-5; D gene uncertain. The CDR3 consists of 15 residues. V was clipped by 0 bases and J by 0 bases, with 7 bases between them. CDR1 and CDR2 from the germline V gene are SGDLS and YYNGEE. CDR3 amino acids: CASSVDSYSNQPQHF. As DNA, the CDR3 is TGTGCCAGCAGCGTAGATTCGTATAGCAATCAGCCCCAGCATTTT. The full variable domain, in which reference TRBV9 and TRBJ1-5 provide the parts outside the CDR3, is DSGVTQTPKHLITATGQRVTLRCSPRSGDLSVYWYQQSLDQGLQFLIQYYNGEERAKGNILERFSAQQFPDLHSELNLSSLELGDSALYFCASSVDSYSNQPQHFGDGTRLSIL.

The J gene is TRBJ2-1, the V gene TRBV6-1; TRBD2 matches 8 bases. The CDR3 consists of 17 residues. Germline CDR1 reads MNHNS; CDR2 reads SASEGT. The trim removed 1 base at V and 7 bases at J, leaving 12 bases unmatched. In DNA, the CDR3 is TGTGCCAGCAGTGAAGTTAGGTACGGGAGGGCCTCGAATGAGCAGTTCTTC. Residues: CASSEVRYGRASNEQFF.

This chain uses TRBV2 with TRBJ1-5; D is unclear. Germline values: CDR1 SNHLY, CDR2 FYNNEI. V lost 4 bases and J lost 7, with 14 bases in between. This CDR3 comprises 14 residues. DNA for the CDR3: TGTGCCAGCAGTGGACTGGGCTCTTGGCAGCCCCAGCATTTT. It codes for CASSGLGSWQPQHF.